This is a list of T cell receptor beta chains from one sample in a study of blood T cell repertoires in COVID-19. Measured with immunoSEQ multiplex PCR; TCRdb has only the in-frame clones, and not every one. Among fewer than 100,000 clones listed, roughly 82% were seen once. Sequencing used peripheral blood. These TCRs come from a woman between 45 and 60 years old with acute or convalescent COVID-19. Each CDR3 is given with its conserved first and last residue. A D gene is named only where the DNA matches it firmly. Only part of the rows carry a size: once, few, many, or a class if the clone is expanded.

CDR3nt | CDR3aa | abundance | j_gene | d_gene | v_gene
TGTGCCAGCAGTTATCGGGACAGCTCCCAGACGAGGGAAGCTTTCTTT | CASSYRDSSQTREAFF | NA | TRBJ1-1 | TRBD1 | TRBV6-5
TGTGCCAGCAGCCAAGATCTTCCGGGACAGGGCAATCAGCCCCAGCATTTT | CASSQDLPGQGNQPQHF | NA | TRBJ1-5 | TRBD1 | TRBV3-1/TRBV3-2
TGTGCCACCAGTGATTTGCTCGTGGGCAGGGGTTATGAAAAACTGTTTTTT | CATSDLLVGRGYEKLFF | NA | TRBJ1-4 | NA | TRBV24-1
TGTGCCAGCAGCCCACAGGGAGTAGGGGAAAAACTGTTTTTT | CASSPQGVGEKLFF | NA | TRBJ1-4 | NA | TRBV6-6
TGTGCCAGCAGCTCTAAAGATGCAAGCCACGAAGCTTTCTTT | CASSSKDASHEAFF | few | TRBJ1-1 | NA | TRBV7-2
TGTGCCACCAGCAGAGATAGGATTCGGATCCGGACAGGGGAAGACATTCAGTACTTC | CATSRDRIRIRTGEDIQYF | NA | TRBJ2-4 | TRBD1 | TRBV15
TGCGCCAGCAGCCAAGGGTTGGTGTATAGCTCACCCCTCCACTTT | CASSQGLVYSSPLHF | NA | TRBJ1-6 | NA | TRBV4-1
TGTGCCACCAGTAATAGCGGGGGGTATGAGCAGTTCTTC | CATSNSGGYEQFF | NA | TRBJ2-1 | TRBD2 | TRBV24-1
TGTGCCACCAGAGGAAGTCAGGGCCTCTCCTACGAGCAGTACTTC | CATRGSQGLSYEQYF | few | TRBJ2-7 | NA | TRBV15
TGTGCCACCGCGGACAGTCCCAATTCACCCCTCCACTTT | CATADSPNSPLHF | medium-sized | TRBJ1-6 | NA | TRBV19
TGTGCCAGCAGCCTCGGGACAGGGAGGGAGACCCAGTACTTC | CASSLGTGRETQYF | NA | TRBJ2-5 | TRBD1 | TRBV7-9
TGCGCCAGCAGCCCCAGACAGGAAATGAACACTGAAGCTTTCTTT | CASSPRQEMNTEAFF | NA | TRBJ1-1 | NA | TRBV5-1
TGTGCCAGCAGTGAATCCCTAGCGGGCTCCTACAATGAGCAGTTCTTC | CASSESLAGSYNEQFF | NA | TRBJ2-1 | TRBD2 | TRBV6-1
TGTGCCAGCAGTACGTTGAACAGGGACGGTGGCTACACCTTC | CASSTLNRDGGYTF | NA | TRBJ1-2 | NA | TRBV28
TGTGCCAGCAATAGCGGGGGCTCGAAAGAGACCCAGTACTTC | CASNSGGSKETQYF | NA | TRBJ2-5 | TRBD2 | TRBV2